The 15 T cell receptor beta chains below were found in one sample sequenced in a study of blood T cell repertoires in COVID-19. Measured with immunoSEQ multiplex PCR; TCRdb has only the in-frame clones, and not every one. The sample records some 250,000 clones, about 85% being singletons. Material for sequencing was peripheral blood. The receptors here all came from a man in his sixties who had recovered from COVID-19.

V and J are TRBV5-1 and TRBJ1-1; 7 positions match TRBD1. CDR3 size: 16 residues. Germline lookup yields CDR1 SGHRS and CDR2 YFSETQ. V gave up 2 bases and J gave up 11 bases; unmatched junction bases: 18. This chain's CDR3 is CASSLNPIGQVLVAFF. CDR3 nucleotides: TGCGCCAGCAGCTTAAACCCCATCGGACAGGTCCTTGTGGCTTTCTTT.

Here the CDR3 reads CASSPGQDETQYF. The CDR3 DNA reads TGTGCCAGCTCACCGGGACAGGATGAGACCCAGTACTTC. The chain employs TRBV18 and TRBJ2-5, with TRBD1 identical over 8 bases. Germline V lookup: CDR1 KGHSH, CDR2 LQKENI. Unmatched junction bases numbered 2, after V lost 3 bases and J lost 5 bases. The CDR3 has 13 amino acids.

This clone was picked up a small number of times. V gene TRBV19 combines with J gene TRBJ1-1; TRBD1 aligns across 10 bases. The germline CDR1 and CDR2 sequences are LNHDA and SQIVND (reference sequence). This CDR3 comprises 14 residues. The V segment lost 5 bases and the J segment 5 bases; nucleotides outside the gene matches: 5. DNA of the CDR3: TGTGCCAGTAGTCTCGGACAGGGGGGAACTGAAGCTTTCTTT. This encodes CASSLGQGGTEAFF. Full variable domain (outside the CDR3, taken from reference TRBV19 and TRBJ1-1): DGGITQSPKYLFRKEGQNVTLSCEQNLNHDAMYWYRQDPGQGLRLIYYSQIVNDFQKGDIAEGYSVSREKKESFPLTVTSAQKNPTAFYLCASSLGQGGTEAFFGQGTRLTVV.

This chain connects TRBV12-3 or TRBV12-4 to TRBJ2-7; a possible D gene is TRBD1 (5 bases). Trimming cost V 1 base and J 9 bases, with 10 bases left between them. The CDR3 runs to 12 residues. The CDR3 coding sequence is TGTGCCAGCAGTTTAGACCCCAGGGTGCAGTACTTC. This codes for CASSLDPRVQYF.

The chain carries TRBV6-1 and TRBJ2-4; D might be TRBD2 (5 bases). The CDR3 covers 16 residues. The germline gives CDR1 MNHNS, CDR2 SASEGT. Trimming took 3 bases from V and 3 from J, leaving 15 bases between them. CDR3: CASSEVSSGGKNIQYF. DNA for the CDR3: TGTGCCAGCAGTGAGGTCAGTTCTGGAGGCAAAAACATTCAGTACTTC.

This clone was detected once. The DNA for the CDR3 is TGCGCCAGCAGCGGAGGACAGGGGAATGAAAAACTGTTTTTT. It codes for CASSGGQGNEKLFF. V gene TRBV5-1 combines with J gene TRBJ1-4, with 9 bases that match TRBD1. CDR1 is SGHRS and CDR2 is YFSETQ in the germline V gene. The CDR3 has 14 amino acids. The ends lost 4 bases at V and 5 bases at J; junction bases unmatched: 3.

V is TRBV6-6 and J is TRBJ1-3; the match to TRBD1 covers 8 bases. Germline assignment: CDR1 MNHNY and CDR2 SVGAGI (reference sequence). The V and J ends lost 5 bases and 1 base, in that order; junction bases with no gene match: 4. CDR3 length equals 15 residues. The CDR3: CASSQGAASGNTIYF. CDR3 DNA: TGTGCCAGCAGTCAGGGGGCGGCTTCTGGAAACACCATATATTTT.

This sequence joins TRBV30 and TRBJ1-3; TRBD1 agrees at 7 bases. Trimming took 8 bases from V and 4 from J; bases not matched to a gene: 11. The CDR3 totals 14 residues. The germline V gene encodes CDR1 GTSNPN and CDR2 SVGIG (reference sequence). CDR3 sequence (DNA): TGTGCCGGCCGGGACAGAGCGACCGGAAACACCATATATTTT. This translates into CAGRDRATGNTIYF.

The chain joins TRBV27 to TRBJ2-4, with D possibly matching TRBD1 (7 bases). V was shortened by 4 bases and J by 3 bases, with 19 bases between the two germline ends. The CDR3 consists of 17 residues. Germline-derived CDR1 and CDR2 are MNHEY and SMNVEV (reference sequence). In nucleotides, the CDR3 is TGTGCCAGCAGTTCCTTTCGACAGGGAGGCGTCAAAAACATTCAGTACTTC. As protein: CASSSFRQGGVKNIQYF.

The chain uses TRBV7-9 and TRBJ1-2; a weak D match, TRBD1 (6 bases). Trimming removed 3 bases at V and 0 bases at J, with 11 bases between. CDR1 and CDR2 from the germline V gene are SEHNR and FQNEAQ (reference sequence). The CDR3 has 15 amino acids. The CDR3 loop is CASSLDSLANYGYTF. The CDR3 DNA follows: TGTGCCAGCAGCTTGGACAGCCTTGCTAACTATGGCTACACCTTC.

The CDR3 DNA reads as TGTGCCAGCAGTTCGATCGGGGTCGCTGAAGCTTTCTTT. Translation gives CASSSIGVAEAFF. The V gene is TRBV6-5, the J gene TRBJ1-1; D is undetermined. Germline V CDR1 and CDR2: MNHEY, SVGAGI. Trimming took 4 bases from V and 6 from J, leaving 12 bases between them. The CDR3 loop spans 13 amino acids.

V is TRBV28 and J is TRBJ1-4; D possibly corresponds to TRBD1 (5 bases). This CDR3 spans 14 amino acids. V lost 8 bases, J lost 5 bases, and 15 bases lay in between. Germline CDR1 and CDR2: MDHEN and SYDVKM. CDR3 coding DNA: TGTGCCAGCCTAACGAGGGGAGGGAATGAAAAACTGTTTTTT. Amino acids: CASLTRGGNEKLFF.

In nucleotides, the CDR3 is TGTGCCAGCACCGAACAGGGTCCCACCGGGGAGCTGTTTTTT. Translating it yields CASTEQGPTGELFF. The genes are TRBV27 and TRBJ2-2; TRBD1 is a possible D gene (6 bases). Trimming stripped 7 bases from V and 4 bases from J, with 13 bases between. This CDR3 contains 14 residues. From germline, CDR1 is MNHEY and CDR2 SMNVEV (reference sequence).

The rearrangement joins TRBV18 to TRBJ2-7; D possibly corresponds to TRBD2 (5 bases). Germline values: CDR1 KGHSH, CDR2 LQKENI. There are 14 residues in the CDR3. V lost 2 bases and J 3 bases, leaving 11 bases between the germline ends. The CDR3 reads CASSPGLEGYEQYV. The DNA of the CDR3 is TGTGCCAGCTCACCAGGGCTTGAGGGCTACGAGCAGTACGTC.

This rearrangement joins TRBV5-1 to TRBJ1-2; no clear D gene. This CDR3 is 15 amino acids long. In germline, CDR1 is SGHRS, CDR2 YFSETQ. V lost 2 bases and J 4 bases, leaving 15 bases between the germline ends. The CDR3 sequence is CASSLGSSGTYGYTF. The CDR3, as DNA: TGCGCCAGCAGCTTAGGCTCTTCAGGAACCTATGGCTACACCTTC. The full variable domain, rest sourced from reference TRBV5-1 and TRBJ1-2, is KAGVTQTPRYLIKTRGQQVTLSCSPISGHRSVSWYQQTPGQGLQFLFEYFSETQRNKGNFPGRFSGRQFSNSRSEMNVSTLELGDSALYLCASSLGSSGTYGYTFGSGTRLTVV.